This T cell receptor beta chain stems from a study of post-analysis software for immune sequencing data. Study-wide findings and caveats: For normalized Chao1 diversity, multiple sclerosis patients scored significantly lower than controls did. F measure clustering grouped samples strongly by preparation batch.

Researchers reported that TCR beta cDNA libraries carried unique molecular identifiers. T cells, roughly 0.95 to 10 million of them, yielded approximately 500,000 cDNA molecules. TCRdb reprocessed the PCR reads with MiXCR, giving one entry per CDR3 protein. Seen here are under 650,000 distinct CDR3 sequences, about 44% observed once, and the top ten hold more than 1.5%. In its sample, this clonotype was seen a few times. Its specificity is unknown. Sample: blood. The source is a girl between 5 and 17 years old with multiple sclerosis.

The CDR3 is CASSSHLTYEQYF. The CDR3 DNA reads as TGTGCCAGCAGCTCTCATTTAACCTACGAGCAGTACTTC. The chain links TRBV7-9 to TRBJ2-7; no clear D gene. Per the germline V gene, CDR1 is SEHNR and CDR2 is FQNEAQ (reference sequence). Deletions cut 4 bases from V and 2 bases from J, with 9 bases between. The CDR3 spans 13 residues.